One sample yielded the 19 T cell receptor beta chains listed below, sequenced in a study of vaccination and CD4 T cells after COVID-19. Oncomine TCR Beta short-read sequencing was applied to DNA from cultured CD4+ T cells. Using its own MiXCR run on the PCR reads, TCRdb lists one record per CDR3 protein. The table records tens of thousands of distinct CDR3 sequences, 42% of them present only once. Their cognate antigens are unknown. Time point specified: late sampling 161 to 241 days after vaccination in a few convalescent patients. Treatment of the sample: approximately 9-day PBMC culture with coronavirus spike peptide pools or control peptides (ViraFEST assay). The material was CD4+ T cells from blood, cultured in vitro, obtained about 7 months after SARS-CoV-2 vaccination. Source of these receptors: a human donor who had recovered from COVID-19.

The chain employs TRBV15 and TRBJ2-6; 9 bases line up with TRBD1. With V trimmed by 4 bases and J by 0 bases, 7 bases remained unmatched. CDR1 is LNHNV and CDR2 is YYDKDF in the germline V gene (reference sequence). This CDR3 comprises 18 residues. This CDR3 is CATSIRDRVSSGANVLTF. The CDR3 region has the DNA TGTGCCACCAGCATTCGGGACAGGGTCTCCTCTGGGGCCAACGTCCTGACTTTC.

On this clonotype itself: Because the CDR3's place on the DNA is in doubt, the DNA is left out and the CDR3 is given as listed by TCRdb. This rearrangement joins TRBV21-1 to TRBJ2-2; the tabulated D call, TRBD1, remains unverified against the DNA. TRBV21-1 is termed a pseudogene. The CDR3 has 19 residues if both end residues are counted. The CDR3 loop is CASREVAAGARGYTGELFF.

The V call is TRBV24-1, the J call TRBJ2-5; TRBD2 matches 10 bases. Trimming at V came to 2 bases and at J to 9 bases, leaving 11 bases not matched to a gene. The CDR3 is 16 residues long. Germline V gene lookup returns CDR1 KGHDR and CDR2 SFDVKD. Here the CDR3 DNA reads TGTGCCACCAGTGATTCCGGCCCTAGCGGGGGCCTGGCCCAGTACTTC. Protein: CATSDSGPSGGLAQYF.

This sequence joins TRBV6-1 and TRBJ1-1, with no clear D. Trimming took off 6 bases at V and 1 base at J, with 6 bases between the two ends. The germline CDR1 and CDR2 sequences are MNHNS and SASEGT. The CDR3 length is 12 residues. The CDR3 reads CASRVGNTEAFF. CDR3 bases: TGTGCCAGCAGAGTTGGGAACACTGAAGCTTTCTTT.

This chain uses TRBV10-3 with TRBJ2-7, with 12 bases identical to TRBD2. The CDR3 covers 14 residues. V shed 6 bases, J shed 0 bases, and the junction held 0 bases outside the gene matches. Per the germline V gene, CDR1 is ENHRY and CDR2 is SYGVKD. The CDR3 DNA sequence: TGTGCCATCAGGGGACTAGCGGGCTCCTACGAGCAGTACTTC. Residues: CAIRGLAGSYEQYF.

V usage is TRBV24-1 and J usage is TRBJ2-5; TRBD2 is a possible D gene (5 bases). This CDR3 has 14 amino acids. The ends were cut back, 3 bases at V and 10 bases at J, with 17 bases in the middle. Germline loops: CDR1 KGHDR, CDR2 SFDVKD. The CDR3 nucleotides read TGTGCCACCAGTGATCCCCGGGCCTCTGGGAGCCAGTACTTC. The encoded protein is CATSDPRASGSQYF.

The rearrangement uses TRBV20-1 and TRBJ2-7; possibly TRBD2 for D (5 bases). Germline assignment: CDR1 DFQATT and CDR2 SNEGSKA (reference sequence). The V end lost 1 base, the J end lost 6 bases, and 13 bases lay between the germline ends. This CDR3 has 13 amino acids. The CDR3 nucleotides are TGCAGTGCTAGAGGCGAGGGCGGGTCCGAGCAGTACTTC. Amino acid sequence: CSARGEGGSEQYF.

The CDR3 sequence: CSAREGTGLNTGELFF. CDR3 DNA sequence: TGCAGTGCTAGAGAAGGGACTGGATTGAACACCGGGGAGCTGTTTTTT. V gene TRBV20-1 combines with J gene TRBJ2-2; weak D call: TRBD2 (6 bases). In germline, CDR1 is DFQATT, CDR2 SNEGSKA (reference sequence). This CDR3 is 16 amino acids long. The V and J ends lost 0 bases and 1 base respectively, with 12 bases between them.

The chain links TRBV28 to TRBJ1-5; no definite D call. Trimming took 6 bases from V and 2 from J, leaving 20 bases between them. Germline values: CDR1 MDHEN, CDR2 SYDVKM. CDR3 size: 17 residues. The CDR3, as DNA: TGTGCCAGCAGCAATCGAAGGTGGGATTACGGCAATCAGCCCCAGCATTTT. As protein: CASSNRRWDYGNQPQHF.

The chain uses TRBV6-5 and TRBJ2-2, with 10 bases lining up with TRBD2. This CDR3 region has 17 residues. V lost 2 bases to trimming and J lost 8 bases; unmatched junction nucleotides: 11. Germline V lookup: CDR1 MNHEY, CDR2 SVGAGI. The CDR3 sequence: CASSYSSGLSGRGELFF. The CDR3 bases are TGTGCCAGCAGTTACAGCTCTGGACTTAGCGGGAGGGGGGAGCTGTTTTTT.

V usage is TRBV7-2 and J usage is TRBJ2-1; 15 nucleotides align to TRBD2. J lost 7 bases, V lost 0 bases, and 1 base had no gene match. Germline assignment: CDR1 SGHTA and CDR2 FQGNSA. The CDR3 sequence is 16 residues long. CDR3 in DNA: TGTGCCAGCAGCTTAGCAGGGACTAGCGGGAGGAATGAGCAGTTCTTC. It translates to CASSLAGTSGRNEQFF.

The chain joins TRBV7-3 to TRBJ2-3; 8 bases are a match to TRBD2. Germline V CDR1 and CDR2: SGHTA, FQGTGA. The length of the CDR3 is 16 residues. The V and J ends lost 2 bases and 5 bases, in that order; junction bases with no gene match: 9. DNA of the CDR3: TGTGCCAGCAGCTTATCTACCGGGAGGGCCGTAGATACGCAGTATTTT. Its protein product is CASSLSTGRAVDTQYF. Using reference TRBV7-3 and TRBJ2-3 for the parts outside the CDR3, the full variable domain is GAGVSQTPSNKVTEKGKYVELRCDPISGHTALYWYRQSLGQGPEFLIYFQGTGAADDSGLPNDRFFAVRPEGSVSTLKIQRTERGDSAVYLCASSLSTGRAVDTQYFGPGTRLTVL.

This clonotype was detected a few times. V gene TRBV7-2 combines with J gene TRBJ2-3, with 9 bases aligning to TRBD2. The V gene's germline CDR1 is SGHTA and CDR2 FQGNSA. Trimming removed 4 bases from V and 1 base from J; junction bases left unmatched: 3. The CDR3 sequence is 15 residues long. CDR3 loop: CASSSWTSGTDTQYF. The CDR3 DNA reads TGTGCCAGCAGCTCTTGGACTAGCGGCACAGATACGCAGTATTTT.

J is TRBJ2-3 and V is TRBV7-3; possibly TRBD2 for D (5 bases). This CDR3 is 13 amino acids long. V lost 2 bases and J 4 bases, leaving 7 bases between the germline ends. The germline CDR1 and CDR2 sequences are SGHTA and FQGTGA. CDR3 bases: TGTGCCAGCAGCTTACTTAGCGCAGATACGCAGTATTTT. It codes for CASSLLSADTQYF.

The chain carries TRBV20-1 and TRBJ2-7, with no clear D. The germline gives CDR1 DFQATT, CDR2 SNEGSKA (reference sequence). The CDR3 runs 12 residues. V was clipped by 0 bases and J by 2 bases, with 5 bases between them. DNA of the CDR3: TGCAGTGCTAGAGATAAGGCCTACGAGCAGTACTTC. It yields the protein CSARDKAYEQYF.

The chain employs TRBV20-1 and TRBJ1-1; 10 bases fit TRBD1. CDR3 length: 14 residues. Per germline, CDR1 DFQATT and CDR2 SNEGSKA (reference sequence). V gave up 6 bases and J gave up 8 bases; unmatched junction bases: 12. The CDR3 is CSARTGGTSREAFF. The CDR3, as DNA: TGCAGTGCGCGGACAGGGGGAACCTCTCGCGAAGCTTTCTTT.

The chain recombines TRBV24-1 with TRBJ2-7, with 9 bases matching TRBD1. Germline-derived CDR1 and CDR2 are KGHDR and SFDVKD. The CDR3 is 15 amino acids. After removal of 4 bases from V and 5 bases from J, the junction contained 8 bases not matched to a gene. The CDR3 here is CATSDPGQGTDEQYF. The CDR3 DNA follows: TGTGCCACCAGTGACCCAGGACAGGGGACGGACGAGCAGTACTTC.

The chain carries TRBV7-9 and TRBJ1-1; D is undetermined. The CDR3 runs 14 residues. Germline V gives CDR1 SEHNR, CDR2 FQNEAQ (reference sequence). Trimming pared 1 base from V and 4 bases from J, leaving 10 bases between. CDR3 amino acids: CASSLDWDGTEAFF. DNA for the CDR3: TGTGCCAGCAGCTTAGATTGGGATGGCACTGAAGCTTTCTTT.

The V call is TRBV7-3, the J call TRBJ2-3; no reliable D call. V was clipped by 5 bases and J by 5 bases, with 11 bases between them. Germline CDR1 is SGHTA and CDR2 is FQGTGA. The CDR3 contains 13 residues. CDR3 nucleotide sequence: TGTGCCAGCAGCGAGGCCGCAGGAGATACGCAGTATTTT. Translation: CASSEAAGDTQYF.